These T cell receptor beta chains were read from a single sample in a study of cytomegalovirus exposure and HLA in healthy donors. This table comes from immunoSEQ multiplex PCR, and its TCRdb copy is limited to in-frame clones, with some not included. The repertoire consists of some 110,000 clones, with 75% to 85% occurring once and the leading ten covering about 1.9%. Input material: PBMCs. These receptors were obtained from a man aged 25-45 years in good health and CMV-seronegative. Both conserved end residues are trimmed from each CDR3. A D gene is named only where the DNA matches it firmly.

D	V	J	CDR3
TRBD2	TRBV5-1	TRBJ2-5	ASSLHGLAEKETQY
TRBD2	TRBV18	TRBJ2-1	ASSPNGGSGTYNEQF
-	TRBV7-3	TRBJ2-3	ASSTGTSPTDTQY
TRBD1	TRBV4-1	TRBJ1-5	ASSLQGGGEGQPQH
TRBD2	TRBV9	TRBJ2-5	ASSVGREGETQY
-	TRBV15	TRBJ2-3	ATSRSTGRTDTQY
-	TRBV6-5	TRBJ2-5	ASSYERGHQETQY
-	TRBV30	TRBJ1-1	AWSSQSGTEAF
-	TRBV28	TRBJ1-5	ASSIILGDSFSQH
-	TRBV19	TRBJ1-2	ASSIDAGYYGYT
TRBD1	TRBV5-1	TRBJ2-5	ASSTLGQGIKETQY
TRBD1	TRBV29-1	TRBJ2-7	SVQRQGDEQY
TRBD1	TRBV6-1	TRBJ2-5	ASSTRDSSRGEQY
-	TRBV28	TRBJ2-7	ATRGQPYEQY
-	TRBV7-3	TRBJ2-7	ASSLTAGDYEQY
-	TRBV27	TRBJ2-7	ASRNRDFLREQY
-	TRBV6-5	TRBJ2-2	ASKSYGELF
TRBD2	TRBV7-2	TRBJ2-5	ASSLASGASETQY
-	TRBV9	TRBJ1-1	ASSETGAQNTEAF
-	TRBV5-1	TRBJ2-1	ASSPLAPTYNEQF
-	TRBV29-1	TRBJ2-4	SHLGEAKNIQY
-	TRBV29-1	TRBJ2-6	SVSPRGSGANVLT
TRBD1	TRBV6-1	TRBJ2-5	ASSVNRGREETQY
TRBD2	TRBV5-1	TRBJ2-1	ASSPGGGPNEQF
-	TRBV7-9	TRBJ1-4	ASSFRRGSTNEKLF
-	TRBV5-1	TRBJ2-7	ASRPGLAAYEQY
-	TRBV21-1	TRBJ2-5	ASLRGVSGGRAQETQY
-	TRBV6-6	TRBJ2-5	ASTWGDRTTETQY
-	TRBV29-1	TRBJ1-1	IPRSPITEAF
TRBD2	TRBV6-1	TRBJ2-7	ASSEASGVTYEQY
-	TRBV7-2	TRBJ2-5	ASSPPGHIQETQY
TRBD1	TRBV7-2	TRBJ1-5	ASSLAPGQGSNQPQH
-	TRBV15	TRBJ1-1	ATSSQGDTEAF
-	TRBV5-4	TRBJ1-5	ASSLFRSGSNQPQH
-	TRBV29-1	TRBJ1-1	SGIQGFTEAF
TRBD1	TRBV19	TRBJ2-1	ASSTGQGAYNEQF
TRBD2	TRBV2	TRBJ2-5	AIVGGKTQY
-	TRBV19	TRBJ1-5	ASSMQGGHAVDQPQH
-	TRBV4-1	TRBJ1-1	ASSQGAGFGTEAF
TRBD1	TRBV28	TRBJ2-7	ALRGPEAGEQY
TRBD1	TRBV10-3	TRBJ1-5	ATGTGLGQPQH
TRBD1	TRBV27	TRBJ1-4	ASSKTTGLGEKLF
TRBD1	TRBV6-1	TRBJ1-2	ASTDRVWIDGYT
TRBD1	TRBV4-2	TRBJ1-2	ASSHRDSYGYT
TRBD2	TRBV7-2	TRBJ2-7	ASSLVAGGSYEQY
TRBD1	TRBV30	TRBJ1-1	AWRLKPGQGGSEAF
TRBD1	TRBV7-7	TRBJ2-3	ASSTGQGAADTQY
TRBD1	TRBV29-1	TRBJ1-1	SGMTGSVTEAF
-	TRBV19	TRBJ2-2	ASSIAQATGELF